What follows describes a single T cell receptor (beta chain). Attachment of unique molecular identifiers was made to individual cDNA molecules. A single record per CDR3 protein comes from TCRdb applying MiXCR to the 5' RACE reads. Among 100,000 to 120,000 distinct CDR3 sequences listed, around 12% were seen once. This sample is drawn from a study of early T cells in non-severe SARS-CoV-2 infection. Turning to the study itself: Chains were not paired, and sequencing was done on bulk RNA from unsorted whole blood.

The CDR3 length is 15 residues. V dropped 1 base and J dropped 2 bases, with 9 bases sitting between them. Per the germline V gene, CDR1 is SGHTA and CDR2 is FQGNSA. The genes are TRBV7-2 and TRBJ2-1, with D perhaps matching TRBD1 (6 bases). The sequence came from an adult who was a healthcare worker with PCR-confirmed SARS-CoV-2 infection or an uninfected control (not recorded which). The sample here was whole blood, taken at baseline. The CDR3 coding sequence is TGTGCCAGCAGCTTAGTGGGGACAACCTACAATGAGCAGTTCTTC. The encoded protein is CASSLVGTTYNEQFF.